This is a list of T cell receptor beta chains from one sample in a study of radiotherapy plus CTLA-4 blockade in lung cancer. Sequenced by immunoSEQ multiplex PCR; TCRdb stores in-frame clones only, minus some. The profile shows about 80,000 clones, approximately 80% of them singletons. The sample here was peripheral blood, taken from a patient treated with radiotherapy plus ipilimumab. The receptors were gathered from a human donor with non-small cell lung cancer who had stable disease on radiotherapy plus ipilimumab. Each CDR3 is given with its conserved first and last residue. D genes are given only for firm matches. Clone size appears in some rows only: once, few, many, or a class for an expanded clone.

j_gene: TRBJ1-2; d_gene: TRBD1; v_gene: TRBV11-1; abundance: -; CDR3aa: CASSRPETGGSNYGYTF; CDR3nt: TGTGCCAGCAGCCGACCCGAAACAGGGGGCTCAAACTATGGCTACACCTTC
j_gene: TRBJ2-2; d_gene: -; v_gene: TRBV5-1; abundance: -; CDR3aa: CASSLETANTGELFF; CDR3nt: TGCGCCAGCAGCTTGGAAACAGCGAACACCGGGGAGCTGTTTTTT
j_gene: TRBJ1-5; d_gene: -; v_gene: TRBV10-3; abundance: -; CDR3aa: CAIRLGEGYRNQPQHF; CDR3nt: TGTGCCATTCGCCTCGGAGAGGGGTACCGCAATCAGCCCCAGCATTTT
j_gene: TRBJ1-3; d_gene: -; v_gene: TRBV9; abundance: few; CDR3aa: CASSVAEGSSGNTIYF; CDR3nt: TGTGCCAGCAGCGTAGCAGAGGGATCCTCTGGAAACACCATATATTTT
j_gene: TRBJ2-1; d_gene: -; v_gene: TRBV6-5; abundance: -; CDR3aa: CASSYRPLAINEQFF; CDR3nt: TGTGCCAGCAGTTACCGGCCACTAGCTATAAATGAGCAGTTCTTC
j_gene: TRBJ1-5; d_gene: TRBD1; v_gene: TRBV7-9; abundance: -; CDR3aa: CASSPGFGQGRYQPQHF; CDR3nt: TGTGCCAGCAGCCCGGGTTTCGGACAGGGACGTTATCAGCCCCAGCATTTT
j_gene: TRBJ2-6; d_gene: -; v_gene: TRBV6-4; abundance: -; CDR3aa: CASSDSGANVLTF; CDR3nt: TGTGCCAGCAGTGACTCTGGGGCCAACGTCCTGACTTTC
j_gene: TRBJ2-1; d_gene: TRBD2; v_gene: TRBV18; abundance: -; CDR3aa: CASSPRPSGRVYNEQFF; CDR3nt: TGTGCCAGCTCACCACGGCCTAGCGGGAGGGTATACAATGAGCAGTTCTTC
j_gene: TRBJ1-4; d_gene: -; v_gene: TRBV5-1; abundance: -; CDR3aa: CASSLDRDEKLFF; CDR3nt: TGCGCCAGCAGCTTGGACAGGGATGAAAAACTGTTTTTT
j_gene: TRBJ2-7; d_gene: -; v_gene: TRBV6-1; abundance: -; CDR3aa: CASSFDRVRSYEQYF; CDR3nt: TGTGCCAGCAGCTTTGATCGCGTTAGATCCTACGAGCAGTACTTC
j_gene: TRBJ2-1; d_gene: TRBD2; v_gene: TRBV2; abundance: -; CDR3aa: CASSGPGGRVWFF; CDR3nt: TGTGCCAGCAGCGGTCCCGGCGGGAGGGTTTGGTTCTTC
j_gene: TRBJ2-1; d_gene: -; v_gene: TRBV29-1; abundance: -; CDR3aa: CSVVPGSRGEQFF; CDR3nt: TGCAGCGTTGTCCCGGGGTCAAGGGGTGAGCAGTTCTTC
j_gene: TRBJ2-5; d_gene: -; v_gene: TRBV5-1; abundance: -; CDR3aa: CASSLDAPGTQYF; CDR3nt: TGCGCCAGCAGCTTGGATGCCCCCGGGACCCAGTACTTC
j_gene: TRBJ2-7; d_gene: -; v_gene: TRBV5-1; abundance: -; CDR3aa: CASSFNSMEQYF; CDR3nt: TGCGCCAGCAGCTTTAATAGTATGGAGCAGTACTTC
j_gene: TRBJ2-1; d_gene: -; v_gene: TRBV10-3; abundance: -; CDR3aa: CAIRGRASYNEQFF; CDR3nt: TGTGCCATCCGGGGCAGGGCCTCCTACAATGAGCAGTTCTTC
j_gene: TRBJ1-1; d_gene: TRBD1; v_gene: TRBV9; abundance: -; CDR3aa: CASSPGQGRYTEAFF; CDR3nt: TGTGCCAGCAGCCCCGGACAGGGGCGGTACACTGAAGCTTTCTTT
j_gene: TRBJ2-1; d_gene: -; v_gene: TRBV7-6; abundance: -; CDR3aa: CASSSPDHYNEQFF; CDR3nt: TGTGCCAGCAGCTCCCCGGACCACTACAATGAGCAGTTCTTC
j_gene: TRBJ1-2; d_gene: -; v_gene: TRBV14; abundance: -; CDR3aa: CASSQELGQGYTF; CDR3nt: TGTGCCAGCAGCCAAGAACTAGGGCAAGGCTACACCTTC
j_gene: TRBJ2-7; d_gene: TRBD2; v_gene: TRBV6-1; abundance: few; CDR3aa: CASAAGMWDYEQYF; CDR3nt: TGTGCCAGCGCAGCGGGGATGTGGGACTACGAGCAGTACTTC
j_gene: TRBJ1-3; d_gene: -; v_gene: TRBV5-1; abundance: once; CDR3aa: CASSAGQTGNTIYF; CDR3nt: TGCGCCAGCAGCGCGGGACAAACTGGAAACACCATATATTTT
j_gene: TRBJ1-4; d_gene: TRBD1; v_gene: TRBV2; abundance: -; CDR3aa: CASSVQTGANEKLFF; CDR3nt: TGTGCCAGCAGTGTCCAGACAGGGGCGAATGAAAAACTGTTTTTT
j_gene: TRBJ2-6; d_gene: -; v_gene: TRBV9; abundance: -; CDR3aa: CASSVSGTGRSGANVLTF; CDR3nt: TGTGCCAGCAGCGTAAGCGGGACAGGCCGCTCTGGGGCCAACGTCCTGACTTTC
j_gene: TRBJ1-6; d_gene: -; v_gene: TRBV15; abundance: few; CDR3aa: CATSREQGVGSPLHF; CDR3nt: TGTGCCACCAGCAGAGAGCAGGGTGTGGGATCACCCCTCCACTTT
j_gene: TRBJ2-3; d_gene: TRBD2; v_gene: TRBV2; abundance: -; CDR3aa: CASSPLAGGSTDTQYF; CDR3nt: TGTGCCAGCAGCCCACTAGCGGGAGGTAGCACAGATACGCAGTATTTT
j_gene: TRBJ1-5; d_gene: -; v_gene: TRBV6-5; abundance: -; CDR3aa: CASSEIGSDQPQHF; CDR3nt: TGTGCCAGCAGTGAAATTGGGTCAGATCAGCCCCAGCATTTT
j_gene: TRBJ2-1; d_gene: TRBD1; v_gene: TRBV30; abundance: -; CDR3aa: CAWSTGGTHNEQFF; CDR3nt: TGTGCCTGGTCTACAGGGGGCACCCACAATGAGCAGTTCTTC
j_gene: TRBJ1-2; d_gene: -; v_gene: TRBV20-1; abundance: -; CDR3aa: CSASRVKGYTF; CDR3nt: TGCAGTGCTTCCAGGGTAAAAGGCTACACCTTC
j_gene: TRBJ2-1; d_gene: TRBD1; v_gene: TRBV5-4; abundance: -; CDR3aa: CASSLQDRDYNEQFF; CDR3nt: TGTGCCAGCAGCTTGCAGGACAGGGACTACAATGAGCAGTTCTTC
j_gene: TRBJ1-4; d_gene: TRBD1; v_gene: TRBV5-1; abundance: -; CDR3aa: CASSLVKGGAFLGEKLFF; CDR3nt: TGCGCCAGCAGCTTGGTGAAAGGGGGCGCGTTCTTGGGTGAAAAACTGTTTTTT
j_gene: TRBJ2-7; d_gene: -; v_gene: TRBV14; abundance: -; CDR3aa: CASSPRQRLYEQYF; CDR3nt: TGTGCCAGCAGCCCTCGACAGCGACTCTACGAGCAGTACTTC
j_gene: TRBJ1-5; d_gene: -; v_gene: TRBV19; abundance: few; CDR3aa: CASSPPMSPQHF; CDR3nt: TGTGCCAGTAGCCCCCCAATGTCGCCCCAGCATTTT
j_gene: TRBJ2-1; d_gene: TRBD2; v_gene: TRBV11-2; abundance: -; CDR3aa: CASSSASGGYNEQFF; CDR3nt: TGTGCCAGCAGCTCAGCTAGCGGAGGATACAATGAGCAGTTCTTC
j_gene: TRBJ2-4; d_gene: -; v_gene: TRBV28; abundance: -; CDR3aa: CASLEKNIQYF; CDR3nt: TGTGCCAGCCTGGAGAAAAACATTCAGTACTTC
j_gene: TRBJ1-1; d_gene: -; v_gene: TRBV7-2; abundance: -; CDR3aa: CASSLGQAQKAFF; CDR3nt: TGTGCCAGCAGCTTAGGACAGGCCCAAAAAGCTTTCTTT
j_gene: TRBJ2-1; d_gene: TRBD2; v_gene: TRBV6-4; abundance: -; CDR3aa: CASSDSTSGREYEQFF; CDR3nt: TGTGCCAGCAGTGACTCGACTAGCGGGAGGGAATATGAGCAGTTCTTC
j_gene: TRBJ2-1; d_gene: TRBD2; v_gene: TRBV7-8; abundance: -; CDR3aa: CASSLTSGGRNEQFF; CDR3nt: TGTGCCAGCAGCTTGACTAGCGGGGGAAGGAATGAGCAGTTCTTC
j_gene: TRBJ2-3; d_gene: TRBD2; v_gene: TRBV7-8; abundance: -; CDR3aa: CASSLFSGRTDTQYF; CDR3nt: TGTGCCAGCAGCTTATTTAGCGGGAGAACAGATACGCAGTATTTT
j_gene: TRBJ1-4; d_gene: TRBD1; v_gene: TRBV5-1; abundance: -; CDR3aa: CASSLTGGTNEKLFF; CDR3nt: TGCGCCAGCAGCTTGACAGGGGGTACTAATGAAAAACTGTTTTTT
j_gene: TRBJ2-7; d_gene: -; v_gene: TRBV11-2; abundance: once; CDR3aa: CASSLEGRGSSEQYF; CDR3nt: TGTGCCAGCAGCTTAGAGGGACGAGGAAGTTCCGAGCAGTACTTC
j_gene: TRBJ2-7; d_gene: -; v_gene: TRBV27; abundance: -; CDR3aa: CASSFGLLLISYEQYF; CDR3nt: TGTGCCAGCAGTTTTGGACTTCTTTTAATATCCTACGAGCAGTACTTC
j_gene: TRBJ2-1; d_gene: -; v_gene: TRBV29-1; abundance: -; CDR3aa: CSVDTGARNEQFF; CDR3nt: TGCAGCGTTGACACTGGGGCGAGAAATGAGCAGTTCTTC
j_gene: TRBJ2-2; d_gene: -; v_gene: TRBV7-9; abundance: -; CDR3aa: CASSLHGELFF; CDR3nt: TGTGCCAGCAGCCTCCACGGGGAGCTGTTTTTT
j_gene: TRBJ2-3; d_gene: TRBD2; v_gene: TRBV18; abundance: -; CDR3aa: CASSPPALAASRQSQYF; CDR3nt: TGTGCCAGCTCACCCCCGGCACTAGCGGCCTCCCGTCAGTCGCAGTATTTT
j_gene: TRBJ1-1; d_gene: TRBD1; v_gene: TRBV19; abundance: -; CDR3aa: CASSPRGQYTEAFF; CDR3nt: TGTGCCAGTAGTCCCAGGGGGCAGTACACTGAAGCTTTCTTT
j_gene: TRBJ1-1; d_gene: -; v_gene: TRBV6-5; abundance: -; CDR3aa: CASSYEAGWGTEAFF; CDR3nt: TGTGCCAGCAGTTACGAGGCAGGCTGGGGCACTGAAGCTTTCTTT
j_gene: TRBJ2-1; d_gene: TRBD2; v_gene: TRBV28; abundance: -; CDR3aa: CASSQVGLADNEQFF; CDR3nt: TGTGCCAGCAGCCAAGTCGGCCTAGCGGACAATGAGCAGTTCTTC
j_gene: TRBJ2-1; d_gene: -; v_gene: TRBV19; abundance: few; CDR3aa: CASSIAPELYEQFF; CDR3nt: TGTGCCAGTAGTATAGCCCCGGAGTTGTATGAGCAGTTCTTC
j_gene: TRBJ1-5; d_gene: -; v_gene: TRBV28; abundance: -; CDR3aa: CASSSTASNQPQHF; CDR3nt: TGTGCCAGCAGTTCGACAGCTAGCAATCAGCCCCAGCATTTT
j_gene: TRBJ2-7; d_gene: TRBD1; v_gene: TRBV30; abundance: -; CDR3aa: CAWMGQSYEQYF; CDR3nt: TGTGCCTGGATGGGACAGTCCTACGAGCAGTACTTC
j_gene: TRBJ2-7; d_gene: TRBD2; v_gene: TRBV7-8; abundance: -; CDR3aa: CASSLGAGASYEQYF; CDR3nt: TGTGCCAGCAGCTTAGGAGCGGGGGCCTCCTACGAGCAGTACTTC